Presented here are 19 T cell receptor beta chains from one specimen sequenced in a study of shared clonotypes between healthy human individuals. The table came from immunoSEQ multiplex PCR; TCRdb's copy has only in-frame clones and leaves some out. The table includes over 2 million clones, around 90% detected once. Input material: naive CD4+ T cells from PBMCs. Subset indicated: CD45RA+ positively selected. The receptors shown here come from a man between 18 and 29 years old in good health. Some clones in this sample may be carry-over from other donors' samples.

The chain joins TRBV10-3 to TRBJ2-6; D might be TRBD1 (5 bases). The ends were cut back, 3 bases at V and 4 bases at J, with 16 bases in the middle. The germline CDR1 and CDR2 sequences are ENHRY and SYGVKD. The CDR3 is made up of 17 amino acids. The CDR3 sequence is CAISDSGKLNGANVLTF. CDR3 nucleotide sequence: TGTGCCATCAGTGATTCAGGGAAACTGAACGGGGCCAACGTCCTGACTTTC.

CDR3 residues: CASSSPGPGADEQFF. The CDR3 nucleotides read TGTGCCAGCAGTTCCCCGGGGCCCGGTGCGGATGAGCAGTTCTTC. V is TRBV27 and J is TRBJ2-1, with D possibly called TRBD1 or TRBD2 (5 bases each). V dropped 4 bases and J dropped 8 bases, with 18 bases sitting between them. The CDR3 has 15 residues. Germline lookup yields CDR1 MNHEY and CDR2 SMNVEV (reference sequence).

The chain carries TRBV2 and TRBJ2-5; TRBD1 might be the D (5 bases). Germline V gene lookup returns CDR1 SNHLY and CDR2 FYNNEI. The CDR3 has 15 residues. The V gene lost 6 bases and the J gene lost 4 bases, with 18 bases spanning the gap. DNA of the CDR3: TGTGCCAGCAGACCCGGGTGGGGCTCGCGAGAGACCCAGTACTTC. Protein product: CASRPGWGSRETQYF.

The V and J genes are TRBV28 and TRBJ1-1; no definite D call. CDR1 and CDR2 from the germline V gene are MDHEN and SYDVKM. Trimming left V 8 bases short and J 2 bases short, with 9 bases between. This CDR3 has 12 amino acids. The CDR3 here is CASARPNTEAFF. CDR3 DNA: TGTGCCAGCGCGAGGCCTAACACTGAAGCTTTCTTT. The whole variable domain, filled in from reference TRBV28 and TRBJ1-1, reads DVKVTQSSRYLVKRTGEKVFLECVQDMDHENMFWYRQDPGLGLRLIYFSYDVKMKEKGDIPEGYSVSREKKERFSLILESASTNQTSMYLCASARPNTEAFFGQGTRLTVV.

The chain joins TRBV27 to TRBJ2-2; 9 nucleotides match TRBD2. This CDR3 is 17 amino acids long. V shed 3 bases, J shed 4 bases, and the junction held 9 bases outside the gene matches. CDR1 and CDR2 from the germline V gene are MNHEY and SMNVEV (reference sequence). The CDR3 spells CASSFVAGDVGTGELFF. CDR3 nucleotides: TGTGCCAGCAGTTTTGTAGCGGGAGATGTGGGCACCGGGGAGCTGTTTTTT.

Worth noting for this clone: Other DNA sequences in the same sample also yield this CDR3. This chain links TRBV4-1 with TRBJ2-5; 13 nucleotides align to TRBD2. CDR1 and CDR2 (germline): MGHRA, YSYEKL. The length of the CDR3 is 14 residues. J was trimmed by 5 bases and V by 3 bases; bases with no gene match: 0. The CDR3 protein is CASSQGLAGETQYF. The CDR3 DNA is TGCGCCAGCAGCCAGGGACTAGCGGGGGAGACCCAGTACTTC.

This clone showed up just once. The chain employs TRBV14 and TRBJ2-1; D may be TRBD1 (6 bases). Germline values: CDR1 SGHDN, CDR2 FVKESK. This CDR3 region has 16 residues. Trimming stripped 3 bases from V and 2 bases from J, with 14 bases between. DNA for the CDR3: TGTGCCAGCAGCCAGCCTCAGGGGTGGGCCTACAATGAGCAGTTCTTC. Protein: CASSQPQGWAYNEQFF.

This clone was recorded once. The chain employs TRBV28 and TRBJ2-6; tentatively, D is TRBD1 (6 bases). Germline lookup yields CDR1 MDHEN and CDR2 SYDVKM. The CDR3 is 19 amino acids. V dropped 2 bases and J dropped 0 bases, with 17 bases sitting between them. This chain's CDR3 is CASSLPGTPRPSGANVLTF. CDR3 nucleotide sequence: TGTGCCAGCAGTTTACCTGGGACACCTAGGCCCTCTGGGGCCAACGTCCTGACTTTC.

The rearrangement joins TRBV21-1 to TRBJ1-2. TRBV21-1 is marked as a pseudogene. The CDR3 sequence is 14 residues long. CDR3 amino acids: CASSAREFFSGYTF. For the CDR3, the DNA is TGTGCCAGCAGCGCCCGGGAGTTCTTCTCTGGCTACACCTTC.

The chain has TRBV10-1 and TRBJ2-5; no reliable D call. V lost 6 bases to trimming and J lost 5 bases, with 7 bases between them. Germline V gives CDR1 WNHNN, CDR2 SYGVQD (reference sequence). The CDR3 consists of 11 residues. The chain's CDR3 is CASRRKETQYF. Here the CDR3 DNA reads TGCGCCAGCAGGCGGAAGGAGACCCAGTACTTC.

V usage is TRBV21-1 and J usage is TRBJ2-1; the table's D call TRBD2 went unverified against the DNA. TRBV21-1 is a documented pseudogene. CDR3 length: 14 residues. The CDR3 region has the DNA TGTGCCAGCAGCACCTTGGGACTAGCGGACGAGCAGTTCTTC. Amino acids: CASSTLGLADEQFF.

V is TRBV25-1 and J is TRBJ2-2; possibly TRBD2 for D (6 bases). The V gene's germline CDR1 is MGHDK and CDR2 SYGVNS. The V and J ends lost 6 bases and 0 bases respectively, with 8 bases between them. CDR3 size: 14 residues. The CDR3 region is CASRGLANTGELFF. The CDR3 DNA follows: TGTGCCAGCAGGGGACTGGCGAACACCGGGGAGCTGTTTTTT.

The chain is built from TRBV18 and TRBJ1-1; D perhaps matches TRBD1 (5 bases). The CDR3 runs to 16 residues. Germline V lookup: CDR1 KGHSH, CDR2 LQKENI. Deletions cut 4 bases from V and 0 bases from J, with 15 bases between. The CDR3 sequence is CASSRSDSSMNTEAFF. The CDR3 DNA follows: TGTGCCAGCTCACGCAGCGACAGCTCCATGAACACTGAAGCTTTCTTT.

Here the CDR3 DNA reads TGTGCCAGCAGCCTGGACAGGCACTCCTACGAGCAGTACTTC. Encoded protein: CASSLDRHSYEQYF. V usage is TRBV5-8 and J usage is TRBJ2-7, with 7 bases lining up with TRBD1. Germline V gene sequence: CDR1 SGHTS, CDR2 YDEGEE. The trim removed 4 bases at V and 0 bases at J, leaving 4 bases unmatched. This CDR3 comprises 14 residues.

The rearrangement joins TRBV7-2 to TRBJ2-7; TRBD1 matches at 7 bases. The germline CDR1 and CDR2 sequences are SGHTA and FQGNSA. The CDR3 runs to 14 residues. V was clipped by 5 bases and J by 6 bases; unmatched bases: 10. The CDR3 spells CASSVQGPLVEQYF. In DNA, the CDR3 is TGTGCCAGCAGCGTACAGGGGCCCCTAGTCGAGCAGTACTTC.

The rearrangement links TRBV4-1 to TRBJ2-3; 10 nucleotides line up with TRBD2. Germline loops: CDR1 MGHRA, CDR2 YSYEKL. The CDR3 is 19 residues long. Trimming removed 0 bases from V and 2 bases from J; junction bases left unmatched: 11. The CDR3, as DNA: TGCGCCAGCAGCCAAGATCATAGGACTAGCGGCGCTTACACAGATACGCAGTATTTT. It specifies CASSQDHRTSGAYTDTQYF.

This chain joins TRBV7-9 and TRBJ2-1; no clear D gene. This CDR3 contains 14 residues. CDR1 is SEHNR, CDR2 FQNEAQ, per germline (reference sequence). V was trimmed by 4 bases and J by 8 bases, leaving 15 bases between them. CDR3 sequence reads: CASSSAVSSDEQFF. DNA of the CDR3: TGTGCCAGCAGCTCCGCAGTGAGCAGCGATGAGCAGTTCTTC.

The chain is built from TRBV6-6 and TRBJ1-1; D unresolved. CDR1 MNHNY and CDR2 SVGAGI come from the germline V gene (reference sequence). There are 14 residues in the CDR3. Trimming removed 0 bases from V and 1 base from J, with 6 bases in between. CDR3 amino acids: CASSYSISNTEAFF. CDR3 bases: TGTGCCAGCAGTTACTCGATTTCGAACACTGAAGCTTTCTTT.

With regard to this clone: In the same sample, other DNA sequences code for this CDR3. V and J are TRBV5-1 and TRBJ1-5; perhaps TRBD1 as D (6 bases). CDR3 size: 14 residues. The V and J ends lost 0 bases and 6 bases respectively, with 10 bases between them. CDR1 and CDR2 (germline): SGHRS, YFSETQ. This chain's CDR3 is CASSLDREGQPQHF. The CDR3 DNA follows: TGCGCCAGCAGCTTGGACAGGGAAGGTCAGCCCCAGCATTTT.